The next 32 T cell receptor beta chains were all read from a single sample in a study of blood T cell repertoires in COVID-19. Here immunoSEQ multiplex PCR was the method, and the copy in TCRdb shows in-frame clones only, minus some. The sample holds 30,000 to 40,000 clones; about 85% are singletons and the top ten take around 13%. The sample comprised peripheral blood. The receptors originated from a human donor with acute or convalescent COVID-19. The donor label of this sample is uncertain.

The chain carries TRBV7-8 and TRBJ1-1; D is ambiguous. V dropped 1 base and J dropped 0 bases, with 9 bases sitting between them. In germline, CDR1 is SGHVS, CDR2 FQNEAQ. The CDR3 runs to 15 residues. This CDR3 is CASSLVGGMNTEAFF. The CDR3 bases are TGTGCCAGCAGCTTAGTAGGCGGAATGAACACTGAAGCTTTCTTT.

The chain couples TRBV5-4 to TRBJ1-1; TRBD1 matches 12 bases. Germline V lookup: CDR1 SGHNT, CDR2 YYREEE (reference sequence). The CDR3 runs to 16 residues. The V segment lost 4 bases and the J segment 0 bases; nucleotides outside the gene matches: 4. The CDR3 DNA reads as TGTGCCAGCAGCCGGGGACAGGGGGCTATGAACACTGAAGCTTTCTTT. This codes for CASSRGQGAMNTEAFF.

V gene TRBV6-2 or TRBV6-3 combines with J gene TRBJ2-7, with TRBD2 identical over 14 bases. Germline CDR1 and CDR2: MNHEY and SVGEGT. Trimming cost V 2 bases and J 8 bases; bases outside gene matches: 5. CDR3 length: 15 residues. As DNA, the CDR3 is TGTGCCAGCAGTTACGGGACTAGCGGGAGTTCACAGCAGTACTTC. Protein sequence: CASSYGTSGSSQQYF.

The chain uses TRBV10-2 and TRBJ1-1; D remains unclear. Per germline, CDR1 WSHSY and CDR2 SAAADI. This CDR3 has 12 residues. The germline V and J ends were trimmed by 3 bases and 10 bases, with 12 bases remaining between them. The DNA for the CDR3 is TGCGCCAGCAGTGATATCCGGGAAGGAGCTTTCTTT. Its translation: CASSDIREGAFF.

This sequence joins TRBV19 and TRBJ1-5; 7 nucleotides align to TRBD1. The CDR3 covers 16 residues. Germline CDR1 LNHDA, CDR2 SQIVND (reference sequence). After removal of 5 bases from V and 1 base from J, the junction contained 8 bases not matched to a gene. The chain's CDR3 is CASSPRRDSSNQPQHF. The CDR3 nucleotides read TGTGCCAGTAGTCCCCGCCGGGACAGCAGCAATCAGCCCCAGCATTTT.

This sequence joins TRBV24-1 and TRBJ2-7, with 7 bases that match TRBD2. The CDR3 sequence is 14 residues long. V trimming: 2 bases; J trimming: 7 bases; junction bases outside the gene matches: 7. Germline lookup yields CDR1 KGHDR and CDR2 SFDVKD. CDR3 sequence: CATSDSGTTGEQYF. Here the CDR3 DNA reads TGTGCCACCAGTGATTCCGGGACTACGGGAGAGCAGTACTTC.

The V gene is TRBV27, the J gene TRBJ2-1; D may be TRBD2 (5 bases). Germline CDR1 MNHEY, CDR2 SMNVEV (reference sequence). V dropped 2 bases and J dropped 2 bases, with 10 bases sitting between them. CDR3 length equals 15 residues. The CDR3: CASSLRYGTYNEQFF. The CDR3, as DNA: TGTGCCAGCAGTTTAAGGTACGGGACCTACAATGAGCAGTTCTTC.

The chain couples TRBV7-2 to TRBJ2-4; TRBD1 aligns across 7 bases. The V and J ends lost 5 bases and 10 bases, in that order; junction bases with no gene match: 5. From germline, CDR1 is SGHTA and CDR2 FQGNSA. This CDR3 comprises 12 residues. The CDR3: CASSRDSLIQYF. The CDR3 bases are TGTGCCAGCAGCCGGGACAGCCTAATTCAGTACTTC. The variable domain in full, with the rest retrieved from reference TRBV7-2 and TRBJ2-4, is GAGVSQSPSNKVTEKGKDVELRCDPISGHTALYWYRQSLGQGLEFLIYFQGNSAPDKSGLPSDRFSAERTGGSVSTLTIQRTQQEDSAVYLCASSRDSLIQYFGAGTRLSVL.

The chain joins TRBV27 to TRBJ2-3; TRBD2 aligns across 8 bases. CDR1 MNHEY and CDR2 SMNVEV come from the germline V gene (reference sequence). This CDR3 region has 16 residues. V lost 4 bases to trimming and J lost 2 bases; unmatched junction nucleotides: 8. DNA for the CDR3: TGTGCCAGCAGTTACCGGGGGGGCGGTTACACAGATACGCAGTATTTT. Protein product: CASSYRGGGYTDTQYF.

This chain uses TRBV13 with TRBJ1-3; maybe TRBD1 (5 bases). The V gene's germline CDR1 is PRHDT and CDR2 FYEKMQ (reference sequence). Trimming cost V 2 bases and J 1 base, with 12 bases left between them. This CDR3 has 16 amino acids. This CDR3 is CASSLFADRSGNTIYF. CDR3 bases: TGTGCCAGCAGCTTATTTGCAGACAGATCTGGAAACACCATATATTTT.

This clone has just one count. The genes are TRBV24-1 and TRBJ2-2; TRBD1 is a possible D gene (6 bases). The V and J ends lost 4 bases and 1 base respectively, with 9 bases between them. The CDR3 length is 15 residues. Germline V gives CDR1 KGHDR, CDR2 SFDVKD. CDR3 region: CATSDLQGNTGELFF. DNA for the CDR3: TGTGCCACCAGTGACCTACAGGGGAACACCGGGGAGCTGTTTTTT.

V gene TRBV29-1 combines with J gene TRBJ1-2; a possible D gene is TRBD1 (6 bases). Per germline, CDR1 SQVTM and CDR2 ANQGSEA. The CDR3 is 14 residues long. V gave up 3 bases and J gave up 2 bases, with 13 bases separating them. DNA of the CDR3: TGCAGCGTTGAGGGGAGGGGGAGGAACTATGGCTACACCTTC. This gives the protein CSVEGRGRNYGYTF.

The chain uses TRBV4-1 and TRBJ2-7, with D unresolved. The germline V gene has CDR1 MGHRA and CDR2 YSYEKL. V lost 0 bases and J 5 bases, leaving 5 bases between the germline ends. This CDR3 has 12 amino acids. The CDR3 sequence is CASSQDVNEQYF. The CDR3 nucleotides are TGCGCCAGCAGCCAAGATGTTAACGAGCAGTACTTC.

The V and J genes are TRBV10-1 and TRBJ2-3; 12 nucleotides align to TRBD2. The CDR3 contains 14 residues. V shed 4 bases, J shed 6 bases, and the junction held 2 bases outside the gene matches. From germline, CDR1 is WNHNN and CDR2 SYGVQD (reference sequence). CDR3 sequence: CASSASGGVDTQYF. CDR3 DNA sequence: TGCGCCAGCAGTGCTAGCGGGGGGGTCGATACGCAGTATTTT.

The chain is built from TRBV7-8 and TRBJ1-4; D perhaps matches TRBD1 (5 bases). CDR1 is SGHVS, CDR2 FQNEAQ, per germline. V dropped 0 bases and J dropped 7 bases, with 15 bases sitting between them. The CDR3 runs 16 residues. The DNA for the CDR3 is TGTGCCAGCAGCTTAGCATGGGGGGACCAAGTTGAAAAACTGTTTTTT. The encoded protein is CASSLAWGDQVEKLFF.

V is TRBV20-1 and J is TRBJ2-1, with 7 nucleotides matching TRBD2. Germline lookup yields CDR1 DFQATT and CDR2 SNEGSKA (reference sequence). V shed 3 bases, J shed 9 bases, and the junction held 17 bases outside the gene matches. The CDR3 totals 16 residues. CDR3 DNA: TGCAGTGCTAGTCCGCTAGCGGCAAATGCCGGGAGTGAGCAGTTCTTC. As protein: CSASPLAANAGSEQFF.

The chain has TRBV18 and TRBJ2-1; TRBD2 matches 8 bases. The CDR3 sequence is 19 residues long. Trimming took 3 bases from V and 1 from J; bases not matched to a gene: 14. Germline CDR1 and CDR2: KGHSH and LQKENI. This chain's CDR3 is CASSPLEPGLGGSYNEQFF. CDR3 coding DNA: TGTGCCAGCTCACCTTTAGAACCGGGACTAGGGGGGTCCTACAATGAGCAGTTCTTC.

This chain joins TRBV7-2 and TRBJ1-5; D is perhaps TRBD1 (5 bases). The CDR3 totals 14 residues. Trimming took 4 bases from V and 2 from J, leaving 9 bases between them. Germline V gene sequence: CDR1 SGHTA, CDR2 FQGNSA. DNA of the CDR3: TGTGCCAGCAGCTCCCAAGGGGGCAATCAGCCCCAGCATTTT. This encodes CASSSQGGNQPQHF.

The chain uses TRBV4-2 and TRBJ2-7; maybe TRBD1 (6 bases). V lost 0 bases to trimming and J lost 7 bases, with 13 bases between them. In germline, CDR1 is LGHNA, CDR2 YNFKEQ. The CDR3 runs to 14 residues. The CDR3 DNA reads TGTGCCAGCAGCCAAGATATCGGGACACTGGAGCAGTACTTC. It yields the protein CASSQDIGTLEQYF.

The chain is built from TRBV19 and TRBJ1-4, with TRBD1 identical over 7 bases. The CDR3 is 15 amino acids. Unmatched junction bases numbered 11, after V lost 5 bases and J lost 8 bases. Per the germline V gene, CDR1 is LNHDA and CDR2 is SQIVND (reference sequence). The CDR3 protein is CASSQPTGLREKLFF. CDR3 in DNA: TGTGCCAGTAGTCAACCGACAGGGCTTCGGGAAAAACTGTTTTTT.

The CDR3 DNA reads TGCGCCAGCAGCTTGGCAGGCGGGGGGATTAATGAAAAACTGTTTTTT. Its translation is CASSLAGGGINEKLFF. This chain connects TRBV5-1 to TRBJ1-4; maybe TRBD1 (5 bases). The V gene's germline CDR1 is SGHRS and CDR2 YFSETQ. CDR3 length: 16 amino acids. Between the trimmed V and J ends, which lost 0 bases and 4 bases, there was a span of 13 bases.

The chain carries TRBV29-1 and TRBJ2-1, with 8 nucleotides matching TRBD2. The V gene's germline CDR1 is SQVTM and CDR2 ANQGSEA. The junction had 12 bases not matched to a gene; V was cut back by 6 bases and J by 8 bases. CDR3 length equals 14 residues. The CDR3 DNA reads TGCAGCGTGCGCGGGGGGCCCATTTGGGATGAGCAGTTCTTC. This codes for CSVRGGPIWDEQFF.

The gene calls are TRBV28 and TRBJ2-5; TRBD1 agrees at 7 bases. The CDR3 spans 15 residues. J gave up 0 bases and V 4 bases, and 5 bases lay outside the gene matches. Germline V CDR1 and CDR2: MDHEN, SYDVKM. CDR3 protein: CASSSPTGYQETQYF. CDR3 DNA: TGTGCCAGCAGTTCCCCGACAGGGTACCAAGAGACCCAGTACTTC.

The CDR3, as DNA: TGTGCCAGCAGCTCCTCCTATGGCTACACCTTC. Translating gives CASSSSYGYTF. J is TRBJ1-2 and V is TRBV7-9; D gene ambiguous. Germline CDR1 is SEHNR and CDR2 is FQNEAQ (reference sequence). V was pared by 4 bases and J by 4 bases, with 4 bases between. The CDR3 runs 11 residues.

The J gene is TRBJ2-6, the V gene TRBV19; 7 nucleotides line up with TRBD1. Germline V gene lookup returns CDR1 LNHDA and CDR2 SQIVND (reference sequence). The CDR3 has 19 amino acids. The junction had 14 bases not matched to a gene; V was cut back by 3 bases and J by 3 bases. In DNA, the CDR3 is TGTGCCAGTAGTATCGAGGGCACAGGGGTGCGAGGTGGGGCCAACGTCCTGACTTTC. This sequence encodes CASSIEGTGVRGGANVLTF.

The J gene is TRBJ1-4, the V gene TRBV14; a possible D gene is TRBD1 (5 bases). Deletions cut 1 base from V and 8 bases from J, with 8 bases between. CDR3 length: 13 amino acids. Germline-derived CDR1 and CDR2 are SGHDN and FVKESK. The CDR3 bases are TGTGCCAGCAGCCAAGTCCAGGGCGAAAAACTGTTTTTT. Protein sequence: CASSQVQGEKLFF.

This clone was detected once. Written as DNA, the CDR3 is TGTGCCAGCAGCCTCGACTGGCGGAACTCCTACAATGAGCAGTTCTTC. It encodes CASSLDWRNSYNEQFF. The chain couples TRBV4-2 to TRBJ2-1, with unresolved D. The germline V gene has CDR1 LGHNA and CDR2 YNFKEQ. There are 16 residues in the CDR3. The V and J ends lost 4 bases and 0 bases respectively, with 13 bases between them.

This rearrangement joins TRBV19 to TRBJ2-3, with 7 bases that match TRBD2. V gave up 8 bases and J gave up 1 base; unmatched junction bases: 3. CDR1 and CDR2 (germline): LNHDA, SQIVND (reference sequence). The CDR3 runs 13 residues. The CDR3 loop reads CASAAGGTDTQYF. CDR3 in DNA: TGTGCCAGTGCGGCGGGGGGCACAGATACGCAGTATTTT.

The chain recombines TRBV5-6 with TRBJ2-3; TRBD1 agrees at 8 bases. This CDR3 comprises 12 residues. The germline V gene encodes CDR1 SGHDT and CDR2 YYEEEE. V shed 3 bases and J 10 bases; nucleotides not matched to a gene: 4. CDR3 DNA sequence: TGTGCCAGCAGCTGGGGACAGGACTCGCAGTATTTT. As protein: CASSWGQDSQYF.

The rearrangement links TRBV30 to TRBJ2-7; 7 positions match TRBD2. This CDR3 is built from 15 residues. Germline CDR1 reads GTSNPN; CDR2 reads SVGIG (reference sequence). V shed 1 base, J shed 4 bases, and the junction held 10 bases outside the gene matches. For the CDR3, the DNA is TGTGCCTGGAGTGCGGTGCGGGGGAGTTTGTACGAGCAGTACTTC. Translating it yields CAWSAVRGSLYEQYF.

The CDR3 sequence is CASSERGDRDYGYTF. CDR3 bases: TGTGCCAGCAGTGAGCGAGGGGACAGAGACTATGGCTACACCTTC. The chain links TRBV2 to TRBJ1-2; 7 positions agree with TRBD1. Germline loops: CDR1 SNHLY, CDR2 FYNNEI. This CDR3 is 15 amino acids long. Losses at the gene ends were 3 bases for V and 3 bases for J; bases not matched to a gene: 7. The full variable domain, with the rest looked up from reference TRBV2 and TRBJ1-2, is EPEVTQTPSHQVTQMGQEVILRCVPISNHLYFYWYRQILGQKVEFLVSFYNNEISEKSEIFDDQFSVERPDGSNFTLKIRSTKLEDSAMYFCASSERGDRDYGYTFGSGTRLTVV.

The chain has TRBV5-1 and TRBJ2-7, with TRBD1 matching over 7 bases. V gave up 0 bases and J gave up 1 base; unmatched junction bases: 16. This CDR3 region has 19 residues. Germline V gene sequence: CDR1 SGHRS, CDR2 YFSETQ. CDR3 bases: TGCGCCAGCAGCTTGGAGGGAAACCCCCCAGGGGGAAGATCCTACGAGCAGTACTTC. Residues: CASSLEGNPPGGRSYEQYF. Based on the CDR3 plus reference TRBV5-1 and TRBJ2-7, the full variable domain is KAGVTQTPRYLIKTRGQQVTLSCSPISGHRSVSWYQQTPGQGLQFLFEYFSETQRNKGNFPGRFSGRQFSNSRSEMNVSTLELGDSALYLCASSLEGNPPGGRSYEQYFGPGTRLTVT.